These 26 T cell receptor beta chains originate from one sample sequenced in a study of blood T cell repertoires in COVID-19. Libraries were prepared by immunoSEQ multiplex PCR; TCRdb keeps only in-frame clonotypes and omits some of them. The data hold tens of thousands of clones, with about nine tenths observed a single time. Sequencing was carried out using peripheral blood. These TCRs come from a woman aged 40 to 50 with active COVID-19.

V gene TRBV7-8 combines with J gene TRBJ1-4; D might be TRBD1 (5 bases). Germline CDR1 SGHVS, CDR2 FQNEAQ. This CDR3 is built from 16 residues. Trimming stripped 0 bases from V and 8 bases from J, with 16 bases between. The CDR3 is CASSLAGGVRGEKLFF. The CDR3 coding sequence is TGTGCCAGCAGCTTAGCGGGGGGGGTTAGAGGGGAAAAACTGTTTTTT.

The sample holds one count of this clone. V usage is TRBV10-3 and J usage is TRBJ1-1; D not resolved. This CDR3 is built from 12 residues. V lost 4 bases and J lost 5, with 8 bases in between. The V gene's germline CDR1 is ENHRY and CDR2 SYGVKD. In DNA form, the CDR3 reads TGTGCCATCAGTGGTCTGACTACTGAAGCTTTCTTT. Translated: CAISGLTTEAFF.

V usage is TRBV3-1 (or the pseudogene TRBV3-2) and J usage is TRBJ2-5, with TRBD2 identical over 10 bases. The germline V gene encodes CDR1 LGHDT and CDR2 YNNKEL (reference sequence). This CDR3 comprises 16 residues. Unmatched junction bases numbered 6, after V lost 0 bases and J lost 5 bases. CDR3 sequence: CASSQDSAGGLETQYF. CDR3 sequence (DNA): TGTGCCAGCAGCCAAGATTCAGCGGGGGGGCTTGAGACCCAGTACTTC.

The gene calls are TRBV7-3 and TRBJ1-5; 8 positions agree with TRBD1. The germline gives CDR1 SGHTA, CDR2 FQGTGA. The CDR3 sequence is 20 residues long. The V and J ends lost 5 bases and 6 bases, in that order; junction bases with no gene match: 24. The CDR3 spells CASSLPRTGKVEVVGQPQHF. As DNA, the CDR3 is TGTGCCAGCAGCCTCCCTCGGACAGGGAAGGTGGAGGTGGTGGGTCAGCCCCAGCATTTT.

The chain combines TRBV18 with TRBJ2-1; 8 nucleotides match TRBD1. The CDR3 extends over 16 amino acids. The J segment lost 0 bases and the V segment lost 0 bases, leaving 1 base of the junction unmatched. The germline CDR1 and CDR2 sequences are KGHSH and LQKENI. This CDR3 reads CASSPPGQGSYNEQFF. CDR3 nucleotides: TGTGCCAGCTCACCACCCGGACAGGGCTCCTACAATGAGCAGTTCTTC. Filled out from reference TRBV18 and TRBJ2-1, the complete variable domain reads NAGVMQNPRHLVRRRGQEARLRCSPMKGHSHVYWYRQLPEEGLKFMVYLQKENIIDESGMPKERFSAEFPKEGPSILRIQQVVRGDSAAYFCASSPPGQGSYNEQFFGPGTRLTVL.

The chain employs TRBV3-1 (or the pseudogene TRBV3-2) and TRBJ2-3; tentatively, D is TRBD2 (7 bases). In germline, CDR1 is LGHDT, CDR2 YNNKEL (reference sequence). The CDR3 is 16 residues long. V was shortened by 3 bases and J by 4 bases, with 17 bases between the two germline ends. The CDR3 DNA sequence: TGTGCCAGCAGCCATTATGAGGGGGGGAGGTCAGATACGCAGTATTTT. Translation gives CASSHYEGGRSDTQYF.

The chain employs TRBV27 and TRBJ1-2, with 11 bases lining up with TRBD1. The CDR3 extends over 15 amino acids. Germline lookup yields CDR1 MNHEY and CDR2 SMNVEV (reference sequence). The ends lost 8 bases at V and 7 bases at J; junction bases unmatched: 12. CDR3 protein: CASGADRGRLTGYTF. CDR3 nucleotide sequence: TGTGCCAGCGGGGCGGACAGGGGGCGTCTCACTGGCTACACCTTC.

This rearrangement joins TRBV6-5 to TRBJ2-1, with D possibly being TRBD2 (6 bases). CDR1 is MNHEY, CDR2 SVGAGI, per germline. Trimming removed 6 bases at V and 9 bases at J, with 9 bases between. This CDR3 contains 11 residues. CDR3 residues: CASSRGSEQFF. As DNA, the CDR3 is TGTGCCAGCAGCCGGGGGTCTGAGCAGTTCTTC.

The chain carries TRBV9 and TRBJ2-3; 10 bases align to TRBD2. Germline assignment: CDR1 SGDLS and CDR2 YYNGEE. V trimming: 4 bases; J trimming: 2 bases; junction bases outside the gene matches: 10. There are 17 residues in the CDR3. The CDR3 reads CASSSPFSGGNTDTQYF. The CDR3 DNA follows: TGTGCCAGCAGCTCTCCCTTTAGCGGGGGGAACACAGATACGCAGTATTTT.

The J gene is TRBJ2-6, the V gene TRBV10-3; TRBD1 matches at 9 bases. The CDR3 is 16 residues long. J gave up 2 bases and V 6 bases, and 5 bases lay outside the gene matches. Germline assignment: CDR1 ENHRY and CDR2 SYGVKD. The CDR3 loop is CAIRTTGGTGANVLTF. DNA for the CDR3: TGTGCCATCAGGACCACAGGGGGCACTGGGGCCAACGTCCTGACTTTC.

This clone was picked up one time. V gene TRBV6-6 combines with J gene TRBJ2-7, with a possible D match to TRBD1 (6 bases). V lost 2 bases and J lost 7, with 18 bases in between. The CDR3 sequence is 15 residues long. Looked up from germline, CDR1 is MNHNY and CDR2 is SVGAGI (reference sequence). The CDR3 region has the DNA TGTGCCAGCAGTTACCCCCGGGACACGGATGGGGAGCAGTACTTC. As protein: CASSYPRDTDGEQYF.

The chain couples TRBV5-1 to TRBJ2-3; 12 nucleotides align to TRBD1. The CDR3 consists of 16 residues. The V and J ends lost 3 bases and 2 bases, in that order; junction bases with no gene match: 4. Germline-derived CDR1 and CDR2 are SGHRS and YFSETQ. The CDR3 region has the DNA TGCGCCAGCAGCTCCGGGACAGGGGGCGACACAGATACGCAGTATTTT. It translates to CASSSGTGGDTDTQYF.

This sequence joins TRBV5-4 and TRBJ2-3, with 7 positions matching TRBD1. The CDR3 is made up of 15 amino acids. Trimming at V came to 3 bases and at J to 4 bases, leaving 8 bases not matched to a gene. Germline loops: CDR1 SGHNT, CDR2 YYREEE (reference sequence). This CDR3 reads CASSSGQVVADTQYF. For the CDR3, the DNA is TGTGCCAGCAGCTCTGGACAGGTTGTGGCAGATACGCAGTATTTT.

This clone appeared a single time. The CDR3 sequence: CASSATGEARGSYGYTF. The CDR3 nucleotides read TGTGCCAGCAGCGCCACAGGGGAAGCTCGAGGGAGCTATGGCTACACCTTC. The chain couples TRBV9 to TRBJ1-2, with 7 nucleotides matching TRBD1. J lost 4 bases, V lost 3 bases, and 15 bases had no gene match. From germline, CDR1 is SGDLS and CDR2 YYNGEE. The CDR3 runs to 17 residues.

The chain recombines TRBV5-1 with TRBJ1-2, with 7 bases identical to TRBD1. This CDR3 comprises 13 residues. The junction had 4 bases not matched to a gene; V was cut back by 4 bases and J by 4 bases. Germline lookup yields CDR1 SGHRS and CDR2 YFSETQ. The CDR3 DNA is TGCGCCAGCAGCCCTGGGACAGTCTATGGCTACACCTTC. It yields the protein CASSPGTVYGYTF.

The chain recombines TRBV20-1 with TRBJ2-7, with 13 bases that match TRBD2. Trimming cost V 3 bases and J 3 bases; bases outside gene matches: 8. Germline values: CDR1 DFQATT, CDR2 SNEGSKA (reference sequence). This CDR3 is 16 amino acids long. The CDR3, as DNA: TGCAGTGCTAGTAGAACTAGCGGGGGGGCAAACTACGAGCAGTACTTC. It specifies CSASRTSGGANYEQYF.

The CDR3 reads CASSHAFAGVQETQYF. In DNA, the CDR3 is TGTGCCAGCAGTCATGCCTTCGCGGGGGTACAAGAGACCCAGTACTTC. This chain links TRBV5-4 with TRBJ2-5; 7 positions agree with TRBD2. CDR1 and CDR2 from the germline V gene are SGHNT and YYREEE (reference sequence). This CDR3 comprises 16 residues. Losses at the gene ends were 5 bases for V and 2 bases for J; bases not matched to a gene: 12.

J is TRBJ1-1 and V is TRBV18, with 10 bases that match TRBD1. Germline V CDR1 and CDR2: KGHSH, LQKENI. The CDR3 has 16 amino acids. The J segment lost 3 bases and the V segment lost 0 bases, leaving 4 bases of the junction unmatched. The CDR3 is CASSPPRQGADTEAFF. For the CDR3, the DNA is TGTGCCAGCTCACCACCAAGACAGGGGGCGGACACTGAAGCTTTCTTT.

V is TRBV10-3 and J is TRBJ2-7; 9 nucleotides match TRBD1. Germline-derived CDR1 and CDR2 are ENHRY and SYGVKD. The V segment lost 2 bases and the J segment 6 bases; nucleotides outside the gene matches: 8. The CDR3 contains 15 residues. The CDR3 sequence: CAISEGGQGGSEQYF. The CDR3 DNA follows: TGTGCCATCAGTGAGGGGGGACAGGGAGGGTCCGAGCAGTACTTC.

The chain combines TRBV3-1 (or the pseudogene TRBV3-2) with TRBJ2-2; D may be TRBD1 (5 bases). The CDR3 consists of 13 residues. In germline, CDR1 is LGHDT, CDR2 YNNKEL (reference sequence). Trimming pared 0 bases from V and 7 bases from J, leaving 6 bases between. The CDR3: CASSQEGLGELFF. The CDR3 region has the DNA TGTGCCAGCAGCCAAGAGGGGCTCGGGGAGCTGTTTTTT.

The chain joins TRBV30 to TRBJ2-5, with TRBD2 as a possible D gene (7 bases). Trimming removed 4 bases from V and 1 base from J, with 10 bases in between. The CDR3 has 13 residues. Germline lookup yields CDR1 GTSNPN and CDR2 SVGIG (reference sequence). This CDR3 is CAWNGGLQETQYF. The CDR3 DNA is TGTGCCTGGAACGGGGGGCTCCAAGAGACCCAGTACTTC.

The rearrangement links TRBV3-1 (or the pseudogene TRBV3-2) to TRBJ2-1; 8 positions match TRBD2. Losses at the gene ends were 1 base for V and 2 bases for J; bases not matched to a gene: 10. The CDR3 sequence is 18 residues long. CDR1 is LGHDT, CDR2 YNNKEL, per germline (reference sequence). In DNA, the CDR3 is TGTGCCAGCAGCCAAGTGGGTGCAGCGGGGGACACCTACAATGAGCAGTTCTTC. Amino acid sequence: CASSQVGAAGDTYNEQFF.

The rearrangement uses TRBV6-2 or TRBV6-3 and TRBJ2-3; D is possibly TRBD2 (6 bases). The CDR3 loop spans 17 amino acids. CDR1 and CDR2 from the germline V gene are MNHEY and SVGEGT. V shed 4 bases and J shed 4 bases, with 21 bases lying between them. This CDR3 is CASSSRDSRGYADTQYF. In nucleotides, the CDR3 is TGTGCCAGCAGTTCCCGGGACTCCCGGGGGTATGCAGATACGCAGTATTTT.

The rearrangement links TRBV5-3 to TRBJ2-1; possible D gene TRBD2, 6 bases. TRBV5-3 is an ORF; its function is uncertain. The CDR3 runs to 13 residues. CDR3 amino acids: CANRGGSYNEQFF. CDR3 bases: TGTGCAAATAGGGGAGGCTCCTACAATGAGCAGTTCTTC.

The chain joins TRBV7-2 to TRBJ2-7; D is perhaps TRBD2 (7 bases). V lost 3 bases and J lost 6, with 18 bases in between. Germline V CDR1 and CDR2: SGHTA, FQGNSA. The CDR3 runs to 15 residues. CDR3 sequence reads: CASSLNQGRGSEQYF. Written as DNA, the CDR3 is TGTGCCAGCAGCTTGAATCAGGGGAGGGGTTCCGAGCAGTACTTC.

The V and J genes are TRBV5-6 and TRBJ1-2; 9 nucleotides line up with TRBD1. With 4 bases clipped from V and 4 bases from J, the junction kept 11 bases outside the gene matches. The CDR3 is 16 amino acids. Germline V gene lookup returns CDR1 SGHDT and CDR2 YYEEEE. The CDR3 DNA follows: TGTGCCAGCAGCCCCCTATCCGGGACAGGGATCTATGGCTACACCTTC. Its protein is CASSPLSGTGIYGYTF.